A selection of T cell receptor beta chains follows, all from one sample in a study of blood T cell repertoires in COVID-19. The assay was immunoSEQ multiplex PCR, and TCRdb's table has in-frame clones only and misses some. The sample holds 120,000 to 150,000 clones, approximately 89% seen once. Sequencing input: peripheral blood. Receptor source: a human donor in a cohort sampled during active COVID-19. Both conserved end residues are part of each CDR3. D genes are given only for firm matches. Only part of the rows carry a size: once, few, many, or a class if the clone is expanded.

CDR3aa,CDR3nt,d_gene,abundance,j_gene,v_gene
CASSYGQMNTEAFF,TGTGCCAGCAGTTACGGTCAGATGAACACTGAAGCTTTCTTT,NA,few,TRBJ1-1,TRBV6-5
CASRQGRQNTEAFF,TGTGCCAGCAGGCAGGGGAGACAGAACACTGAAGCTTTCTTT,NA,NA,TRBJ1-1,TRBV6-5
CAVRVPGANVLTF,TGTGCCGTCAGGGTTCCTGGGGCCAACGTCCTGACTTTC,NA,NA,TRBJ2-6,TRBV6-5
CASSLPDSSSYNSPLHF,TGTGCCAGCAGCCTCCCGGACAGTAGCTCCTATAATTCACCCCTCCACTTT,NA,NA,TRBJ1-6,TRBV14
CASRGRTGGARAFF,TGTGCCAGCAGGGGTCGGACAGGGGGCGCGCGGGCTTTCTTT,TRBD1,NA,TRBJ1-1,TRBV2
CASSLGRPTGELFF,TGCGCCAGCAGCTTGGGCAGGCCAACCGGGGAGCTGTTTTTT,NA,NA,TRBJ2-2,TRBV5-1
CAISERTGINTEAFF,TGTGCCATCAGTGAAAGGACCGGGATAAACACTGAAGCTTTCTTT,NA,few,TRBJ1-1,TRBV10-3
CASSLVSRVNTEAFF,TGTGCCAGCAGCTTAGTCTCCAGGGTGAACACTGAAGCTTTCTTT,NA,NA,TRBJ1-1,TRBV7-2
CASSLTGPNMNTEAFF,TGTGCCAGCAGCTTAACAGGACCCAACATGAACACTGAAGCTTTCTTT,NA,NA,TRBJ1-1,TRBV7-2
CASSAKETQYF,TGTGCCAGCAGCGCGAAAGAGACCCAGTACTTC,NA,once,TRBJ2-5,TRBV7-9
CASSQGSARGARYNEQFF,TGCGCCAGCAGCCAAGGGTCGGCCCGGGGGGCTCGTTACAATGAGCAGTTCTTC,NA,NA,TRBJ2-1,TRBV4-1
CASSSGQTQYF,TGTGCCAGCAGTTCCGGACAGACCCAGTACTTC,NA,NA,TRBJ2-5,TRBV6-5
CASSHPIAGVRTDTQYF,TGTGCCAGCAGCCATCCAATCGCGGGGGTCCGGACAGATACGCAGTATTTT,TRBD2,NA,TRBJ2-3,TRBV9
CASSPTGDSSYGYTF,TGCGCCAGCAGCCCCACCGGGGACTCTAGCTATGGCTACACCTTC,NA,once,TRBJ1-2,TRBV4-3
CASSLISGGAGEQFF,TGTGCCAGCAGCTTGATTAGCGGGGGGGCAGGAGAGCAGTTCTTC,TRBD2,NA,TRBJ2-1,TRBV7-9
CASSWKGLATQETQYF,TGTGCCAGCAGCTGGAAGGGACTAGCGACCCAAGAGACCCAGTACTTC,TRBD2,NA,TRBJ2-5,TRBV5-5
CASSLGVAGGQETQYF,TGTGCCAGCAGCTTAGGGGTGGCGGGGGGACAGGAGACCCAGTACTTC,NA,once,TRBJ2-5,TRBV11-2
CASSPRTSGGDEQFF,TGTGCCAGCAGCCCGAGGACTAGCGGGGGCGATGAGCAGTTCTTC,TRBD2,NA,TRBJ2-1,TRBV11-2